This T cell receptor (beta chain) originates from a study of OX40 agonist ivuxolimab in advanced cancers. Sequencing was performed with immunoSEQ multiplex PCR; in TCRdb, only in-frame clones are kept and a portion is missing. The sample contains around 70,000 clones, 91% of which appear only once. V shed 4 bases and J shed 1 base, with 13 bases lying between them. CDR3 length: 15 residues. The germline V gene has CDR1 MNHEY and CDR2 SVGAGI. Sequenced material: CD4+ or CD8+ T cells sorted from blood, taken in a trial of the OX40 agonist ivuxolimab. The TCR sequence derives from an adult with an advanced solid tumor such as melanoma, head and neck, liver or kidney cancer. The gene calls are TRBV6-5 and TRBJ1-1; D gene uncertain. CDR3 loop: CASSSRTSRNTEAFF. Here the CDR3 DNA reads TGTGCCAGCAGTTCTCGGACTTCCAGGAACACTGAAGCTTTCTTT.